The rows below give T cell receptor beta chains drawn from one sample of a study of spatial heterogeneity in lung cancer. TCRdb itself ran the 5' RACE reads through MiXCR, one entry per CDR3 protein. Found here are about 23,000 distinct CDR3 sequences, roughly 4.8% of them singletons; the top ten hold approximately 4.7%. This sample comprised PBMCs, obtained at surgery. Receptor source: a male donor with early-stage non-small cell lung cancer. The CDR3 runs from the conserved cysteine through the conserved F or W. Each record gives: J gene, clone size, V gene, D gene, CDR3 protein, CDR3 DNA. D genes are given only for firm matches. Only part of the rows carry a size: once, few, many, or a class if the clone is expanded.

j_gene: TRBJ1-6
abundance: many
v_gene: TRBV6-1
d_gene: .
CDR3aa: CASSVGYYNSPLHF
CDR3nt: TGTGCCAGCAGTGTAGGATACTATAATTCACCCCTCCACTTT

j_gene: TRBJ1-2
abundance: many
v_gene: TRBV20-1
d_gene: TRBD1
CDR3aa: CSAGLQGAQGYGYTF
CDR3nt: TGCAGTGCTGGATTACAGGGGGCGCAGGGCTATGGCTACACCTTC

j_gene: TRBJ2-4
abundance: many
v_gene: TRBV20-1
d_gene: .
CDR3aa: CSATPRGGEAKNIQYF
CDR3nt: TGCAGTGCTACCCCCCGAGGAGGGGAAGCCAAAAACATTCAGTACTTC

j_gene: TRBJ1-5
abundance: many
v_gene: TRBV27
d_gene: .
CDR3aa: CASSFGSGQPQHF
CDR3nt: TGTGCCAGCAGTTTCGGGAGTGGCCAGCCCCAGCATTTT

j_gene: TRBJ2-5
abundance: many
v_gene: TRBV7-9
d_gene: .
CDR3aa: CASSLAGSAETQYF
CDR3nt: TGTGCCAGCAGCTTAGCGGGGAGTGCTGAGACCCAGTACTTC

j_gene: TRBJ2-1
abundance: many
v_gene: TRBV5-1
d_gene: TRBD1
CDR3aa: CASSFRQGLGNEQFF
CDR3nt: TGCGCCAGCAGCTTTCGACAGGGCCTTGGGAATGAGCAGTTCTTC

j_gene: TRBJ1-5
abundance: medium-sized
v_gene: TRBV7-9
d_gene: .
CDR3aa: CASSFGDQPQHF
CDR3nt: TGTGCCAGCAGCTTCGGGGATCAGCCCCAGCATTTT

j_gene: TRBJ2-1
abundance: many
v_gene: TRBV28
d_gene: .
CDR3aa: CAINIGSRNEQFF
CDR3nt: TGTGCCATCAACATCGGGAGTAGGAATGAGCAGTTCTTC

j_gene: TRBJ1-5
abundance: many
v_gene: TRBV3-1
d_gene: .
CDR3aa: CASSQGPGSNQPQHF
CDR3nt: TGTGCCAGCAGCCAAGGTCCCGGGAGCAATCAGCCCCAGCATTTT

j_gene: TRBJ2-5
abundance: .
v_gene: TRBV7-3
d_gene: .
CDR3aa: CASSLQIQETQYF
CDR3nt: TGTGCCAGCAGCTTACAGATACAAGAGACCCAGTACTTC

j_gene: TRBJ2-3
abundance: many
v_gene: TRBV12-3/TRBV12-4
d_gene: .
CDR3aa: CASSFRLADTQYF
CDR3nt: TGTGCCAGCAGTTTTCGTTTAGCAGATACGCAGTATTTT

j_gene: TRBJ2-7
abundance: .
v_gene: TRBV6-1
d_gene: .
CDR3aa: CASRKDSYEQYF
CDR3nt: TGTGCCAGCAGGAAAGACAGCTACGAGCAGTACTTC

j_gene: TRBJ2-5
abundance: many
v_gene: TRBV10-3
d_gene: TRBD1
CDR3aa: CAISGEAGGETQYF
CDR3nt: TGTGCCATCAGCGGAGAGGCAGGGGGCGAGACCCAGTACTTC

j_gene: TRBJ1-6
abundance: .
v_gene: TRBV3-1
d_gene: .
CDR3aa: CASSQEWSPLHF
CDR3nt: TGTGCCAGCAGCCAAGAATGGTCACCCCTCCACTTT

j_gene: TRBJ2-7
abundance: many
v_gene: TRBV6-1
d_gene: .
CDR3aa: CASSEVAAGEQYF
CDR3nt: TGTGCCAGCAGTGAAGTAGCAGCGGGCGAGCAGTACTTC

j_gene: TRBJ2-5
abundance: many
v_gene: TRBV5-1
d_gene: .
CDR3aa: CASSRSHLQETQYF
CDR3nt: TGCGCCAGCAGCCGATCGCACCTCCAAGAGACCCAGTACTTC

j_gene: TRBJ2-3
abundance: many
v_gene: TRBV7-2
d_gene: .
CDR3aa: CASGLQPDTQYF
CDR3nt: TGTGCCAGCGGGTTGCAGCCAGATACGCAGTATTTT

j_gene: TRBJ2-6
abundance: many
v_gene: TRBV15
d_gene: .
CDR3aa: CATSRGGAGANVLTF
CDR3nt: TGTGCCACCAGCAGAGGAGGCGCTGGGGCCAACGTCCTGACTTTC

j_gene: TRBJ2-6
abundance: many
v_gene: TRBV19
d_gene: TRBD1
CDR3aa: CASQTGASSSGANVLTF
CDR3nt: TGTGCCAGCCAGACAGGGGCCTCGTCCTCTGGGGCCAACGTCCTGACTTTC

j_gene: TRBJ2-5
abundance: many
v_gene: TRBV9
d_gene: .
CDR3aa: CASSVEGLGETQYF
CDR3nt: TGTGCCAGCAGCGTAGAAGGCCTGGGGGAGACCCAGTACTTC

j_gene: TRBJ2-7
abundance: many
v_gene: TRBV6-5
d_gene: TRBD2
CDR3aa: CASSYSGLASEQYF
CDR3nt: TGTGCCAGCAGTTACTCTGGACTAGCTAGCGAGCAGTACTTC

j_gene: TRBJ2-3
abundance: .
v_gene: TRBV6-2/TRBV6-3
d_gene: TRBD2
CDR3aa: CASSYTSGTDTQYF
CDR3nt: TGTGCCAGCAGTTATACTAGCGGCACAGATACGCAGTATTTT

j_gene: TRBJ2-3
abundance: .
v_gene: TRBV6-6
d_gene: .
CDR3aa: CAVRGAPPTDTQYF
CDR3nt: TGTGCAGTGAGGGGAGCTCCTCCCACAGATACGCAGTATTTT

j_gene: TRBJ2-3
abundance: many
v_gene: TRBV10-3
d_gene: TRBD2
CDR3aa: CAIRAVTSGSDDTQYF
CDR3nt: TGTGCCATCAGAGCTGTTACTAGCGGGAGTGATGATACGCAGTATTTT

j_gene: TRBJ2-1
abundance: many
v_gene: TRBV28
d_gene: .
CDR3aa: CASTKTGSGRYRNEQFF
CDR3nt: TGTGCCAGCACCAAGACAGGGTCCGGGAGGTATAGAAATGAGCAGTTCTTC

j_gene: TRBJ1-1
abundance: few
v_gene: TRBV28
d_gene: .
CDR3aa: CASSLGSRKNTEAFF
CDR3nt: TGTGCCAGCAGTTTAGGGAGTCGAAAGAACACTGAAGCTTTCTTT

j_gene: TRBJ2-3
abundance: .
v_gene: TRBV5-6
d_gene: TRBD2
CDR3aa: CASSLGSGGRTDTQYF
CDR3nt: TGTGCCAGCAGCCTGGGAAGCGGGGGCCGCACAGATACGCAGTATTTT

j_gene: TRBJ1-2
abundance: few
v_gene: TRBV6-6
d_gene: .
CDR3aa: CASSDNYGYTF
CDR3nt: TGTGCCAGCAGTGATAACTATGGCTACACCTTC

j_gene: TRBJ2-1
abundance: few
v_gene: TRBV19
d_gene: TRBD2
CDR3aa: CASTMIGTMNEQFF
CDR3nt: TGTGCCAGTACCATGATCGGGACTATGAATGAGCAGTTCTTC

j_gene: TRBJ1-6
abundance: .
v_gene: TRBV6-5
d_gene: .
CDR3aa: CASSYSRTVDSPLHF
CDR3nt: TGTGCCAGCAGTTACTCGAGGACGGTGGATTCACCCCTCCACTTT

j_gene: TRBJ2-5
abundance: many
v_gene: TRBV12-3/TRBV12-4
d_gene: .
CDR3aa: CASSLGGGQETQYF
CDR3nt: TGTGCCAGCAGTTTAGGGGGCGGGCAAGAGACCCAGTACTTC

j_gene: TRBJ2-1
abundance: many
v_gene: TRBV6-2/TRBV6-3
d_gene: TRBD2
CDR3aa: CASSLLGGTSTFF
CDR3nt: TGTGCCAGCAGCCTACTAGGGGGGACTAGCACGTTCTTC

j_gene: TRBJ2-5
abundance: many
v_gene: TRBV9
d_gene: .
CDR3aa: CASSPLGLVSETQYF
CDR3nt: TGTGCCAGCAGCCCCCTGGGGCTGGTTAGCGAGACCCAGTACTTC

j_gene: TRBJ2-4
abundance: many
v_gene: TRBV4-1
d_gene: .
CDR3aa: CASSQGWEADIQYF
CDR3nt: TGCGCCAGCAGCCAAGGGTGGGAGGCAGACATTCAGTACTTC

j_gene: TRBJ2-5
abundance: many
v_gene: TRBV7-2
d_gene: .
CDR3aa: CASSFQSDSQETQYF
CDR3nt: TGTGCCAGCAGCTTTCAGTCCGACAGCCAAGAGACCCAGTACTTC

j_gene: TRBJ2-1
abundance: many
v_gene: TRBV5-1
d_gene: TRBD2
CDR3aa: CASRLLSGSSYNEQFF
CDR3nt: TGCGCCAGCAGATTACTTAGCGGGAGCTCCTACAATGAGCAGTTCTTC

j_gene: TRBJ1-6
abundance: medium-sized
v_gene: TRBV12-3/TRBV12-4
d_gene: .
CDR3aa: CASIQGVGSPLHF
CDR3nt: TGTGCCAGCATTCAGGGCGTCGGATCACCCCTCCACTTT

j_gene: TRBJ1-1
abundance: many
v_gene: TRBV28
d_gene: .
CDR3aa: CASSFGVAGETEAFF
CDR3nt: TGTGCCAGCAGTTTTGGGGTGGCAGGGGAGACTGAAGCTTTCTTT

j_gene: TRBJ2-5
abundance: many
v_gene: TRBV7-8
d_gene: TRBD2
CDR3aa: CASQLAGGFAQYF
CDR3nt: TGTGCCAGTCAACTAGCGGGAGGTTTCGCCCAGTACTTC

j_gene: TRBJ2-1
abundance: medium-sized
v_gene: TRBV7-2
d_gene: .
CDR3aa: CASSIGLGPKNEQFF
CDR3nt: TGTGCCAGCAGCATCGGACTTGGACCCAAAAATGAGCAGTTCTTC